This TCR beta chain comes out of a study of T cell changes during pregnancy in multiple sclerosis. Repertoires were generated with immunoSEQ multiplex PCR, while TCRdb's copy carries only in-frame clones and drops some. The repertoire has around 100,000 clones, 80% to 95% of them found once; the top ten carry about 2.9%. The V end lost 4 bases, the J end lost 11 bases, and 13 bases lay between the germline ends. In germline, CDR1 is SGHNT, CDR2 YYREEE (reference sequence). The CDR3 is made up of 12 amino acids. The source of this sequence is a female donor with multiple sclerosis, enrolled in a pregnancy study. V usage is TRBV5-4 and J usage is TRBJ2-1, with D possibly matching TRBD1 (5 bases). Sequencing was performed on peripheral blood, taken in the second trimester of pregnancy. The CDR3 sequence: CASSPRQSQQFF. CDR3 nucleotide sequence: TGTGCCAGCAGCCCTAGACAGTCGCAGCAGTTCTTC.